The rows below give T cell receptor beta chains drawn from one sample of a study of CXCR3-negative and CXCR3-positive naive CD8 T cells. From the 5' RACE reads, TCRdb lists one entry per CDR3 protein and no DNA. The listing contains 75,000 to 100,000 distinct CDR3 sequences. Material for sequencing was naive CXCR3+ CD8+ T cells from blood. Every receptor here comes from a human donor in good health. Some clones in this sample may be carry-over from other donors' samples. CDR3s include the opening cysteine and the closing phenylalanine or tryptophan.

TRBV12-3/TRBV12-4	TRBJ2-3	CASSVSGTSGPTDTQYF
TRBV6-6	TRBJ2-3	CASSYGTQPDTQYF
TRBV29-1	TRBJ2-2	CSVEADRGLETGELFF
TRBV7-6	TRBJ2-7	CASSLEAYVEQYF
TRBV13	TRBJ1-6	CASSFGTGDSPLHF
TRBV7-8	TRBJ1-3	CASSLSILPGQEGNTIYF
TRBV6-5	TRBJ1-5	CASSAGQGHQPQHF
TRBV29-1	TRBJ1-5	CSVGHNQPQHF
TRBV30	TRBJ2-7	CAWSGLSGTGSYEQYF
TRBV24-1	TRBJ1-5	CATSDFTGQPQHF
TRBV23-1	TRBJ2-3	CASSQISGGVRTDTQYF
TRBV4-3	TRBJ2-1	CASSQEFSGRASNEQFF
TRBV7-8	TRBJ2-1	CASSEPGGGARYNEQFF
TRBV7-9	TRBJ2-7	CASSLEPQEISYEQYF
TRBV28	TRBJ1-5	CASTAGRYSNQPQHF
TRBV27	TRBJ1-2	CASSFRQGSNYGYTF
TRBV7-2	TRBJ2-7	CASSLGGRVRDEQYF
TRBV20-1	TRBJ1-3	CSARSPQGSGNTIYF
TRBV5-1	TRBJ1-1	CASSRRRVATEAFF
TRBV7-6	TRBJ2-2	CASSAPTGAGELFF
TRBV29-1	TRBJ2-1	CSVEEASGQFF
TRBV27	TRBJ2-5	CASSIAGGPSETQYF
TRBV6-5	TRBJ2-7	CASSYGSSHEQYF
TRBV5-5	TRBJ2-7	CASSGRTYEQYF
TRBV7-3	TRBJ2-1	CASSFFAGTYNEQFF
TRBV23-1	TRBJ2-1	CASSPPTGHYNEQFF
TRBV6-5	TRBJ1-2	CASSPKQDLYGYTF
TRBV28	TRBJ1-1	CASSLKLGSMNTEAFF
TRBV7-9	TRBJ2-7	CASSSRDGSYEQYF
TRBV7-9	TRBJ2-7	CASSSAGQGRDEQYF
TRBV4-3	TRBJ1-6	CASSHKSSYNSPLHF
TRBV4-1	TRBJ2-5	CASSQEPTSGRGGTQYF
TRBV28	TRBJ2-3	CASTLGASGTDTQYF
TRBV10-3	TRBJ2-7	CATTNGGSYEQYF
TRBV20-1	TRBJ1-5	CSAAVAYSNQPQHF
TRBV6-5	TRBJ2-3	CASSYSPGLGADTQYF
TRBV7-9	TRBJ2-1	CASSPGPEQFF
TRBV11-3	TRBJ2-2	CASSLDQTGNTGELFF
TRBV6-2/TRBV6-3	TRBJ2-1	CASSATSWNEQFF
TRBV28	TRBJ2-2	CASSLDSGTEITGELFF
TRBV29-1	TRBJ2-5	CSVEGERETQYF
TRBV15	TRBJ1-4	CATSRGTSTTGEKLFF
TRBV6-1	TRBJ2-1	CASSRQGAHEQFF
TRBV20-1	TRBJ2-7	CSALAPGQGYEQYF
TRBV5-1	TRBJ2-7	CASSLDGRAIYEQYF